A single T cell receptor (beta chain) is shown here with its context. V was clipped by 6 bases and J by 4 bases; unmatched bases: 13. The CDR3 spans 18 residues. Germline lookup yields CDR1 SGHVS and CDR2 FQNEAQ. The assay was immunoSEQ multiplex PCR, and TCRdb's table has in-frame clones only and misses some. The sample includes approximately 110,000 clones, about 76% seen only once; the top ten take roughly 21%. This entry is derived from a study of blood T cell repertoires in COVID-19. This TCR was sampled from a woman aged 70-85 years with acute or convalescent COVID-19. V is TRBV7-8 and J is TRBJ2-2; TRBD2 matches 11 bases. Sequencing was performed on peripheral blood. The CDR3 DNA follows: TGTGCCAGCAGAGGCGTAGCGGGGGGGACACTGGCCACCGGGGAGCTGTTTTTT. It codes for CASRGVAGGTLATGELFF.